Listed below are T cell receptor beta chains from one sample, sequenced in a study of cytomegalovirus exposure and HLA in healthy donors. The data were produced by immunoSEQ multiplex PCR, yet TCRdb's version contains in-frame clones alone and is incomplete. This table has 160,000 or so clones, around 86% appearing once. Sequencing was done on a sample of PBMCs. These receptors were taken from a man aged 45 to 65 in good health and CMV-seropositive. Each CDR3 is given with its conserved first and last residue. Fields, in order: V gene, clone size, J gene, D gene, CDR3 DNA, CDR3 protein. The D gene is left open where the match is weak. Size values are once, few and many counts, or a class for expanded clones, and some rows have none.

V: TRBV15
size: once
J: TRBJ2-2
D: TRBD2
DNA: TGTGCCACCAGCAGAGATGGACTAGCGGGAGACACCGGGGAGCTGTTTTTT
CDR3: CATSRDGLAGDTGELFF

V: TRBV19
size: -
J: TRBJ1-1
D: TRBD1
DNA: TGTGCCAGTAGTATAGATCAGGGGGTTGGGACTGAAGCTTTCTTT
CDR3: CASSIDQGVGTEAFF

V: TRBV28
size: -
J: TRBJ2-5
D: -
DNA: TGTGCCAGCAGGCGCTCCCTCCAAGAGACCCAGTACTTC
CDR3: CASRRSLQETQYF

V: TRBV13
size: -
J: TRBJ1-1
D: TRBD1
DNA: TGTGCCAGCAGCTCGGCGACTTCACCGGGACAGGGTAGGACTGAAGCTTTCTTT
CDR3: CASSSATSPGQGRTEAFF

V: TRBV30
size: -
J: TRBJ2-3
D: -
DNA: TGTGCCTGGAGTGTAGTCGGTAGTCAGGCAGATACGCAGTATTTT
CDR3: CAWSVVGSQADTQYF

V: TRBV28
size: -
J: TRBJ2-7
D: -
DNA: TGTGCCAGCAGTCCGCCTGGGGGGATCGCGTACTTC
CDR3: CASSPPGGIAYF

V: TRBV4-2
size: few
J: TRBJ2-5
D: -
DNA: TGTGCCAGCAGAAAAACAGGCCAGGAGACCCAGTACTTC
CDR3: CASRKTGQETQYF

V: TRBV30
size: -
J: TRBJ1-5
D: -
DNA: TGTGCCTGGGCCAGACAGGGCAATCAGCCCCAGCATTTT
CDR3: CAWARQGNQPQHF

V: TRBV7-9
size: -
J: TRBJ1-1
D: -
DNA: TGTGCCAGCAGCGACAGATACACTGAAGCTTTCTTT
CDR3: CASSDRYTEAFF

V: TRBV4-2
size: -
J: TRBJ2-1
D: TRBD2
DNA: TGTGCCAGCAGCCAAGAGGGTGGGTCTGCGGGGGGTTACTACAATGAGCAGTTCTTC
CDR3: CASSQEGGSAGGYYNEQFF

V: TRBV6-5
size: once
J: TRBJ2-7
D: -
DNA: TGTGCCAGCAGTTACTCGGGGGCGGTCCTCTACGAGCAGTACTTC
CDR3: CASSYSGAVLYEQYF

V: TRBV9
size: -
J: TRBJ1-6
D: -
DNA: TGTGCCAGCAGCGCTGGGCCACTGAATTCACCCCTCCACTTT
CDR3: CASSAGPLNSPLHF

V: TRBV7-8
size: -
J: TRBJ1-1
D: -
DNA: TGTGCCAGCAGCTTATTTACGGGGGAGGTGAACACTGAAGCTTTCTTT
CDR3: CASSLFTGEVNTEAFF

V: TRBV2
size: once
J: TRBJ1-1
D: TRBD1
DNA: TGTGCCAGCAGCGTCACAGGGGTTACTGAAGCTTTCTTT
CDR3: CASSVTGVTEAFF

V: TRBV28
size: -
J: TRBJ2-7
D: -
DNA: TGTGCCAGCAGTTTAACCCCCGGGACACCTTACGAGCAGTACTTC
CDR3: CASSLTPGTPYEQYF

V: TRBV9
size: -
J: TRBJ2-7
D: TRBD2
DNA: TGTGCCAGCAGCGCGAGTAGCGGGGCGAGATACGAGCAGTACTTC
CDR3: CASSASSGARYEQYF

V: TRBV27
size: once
J: TRBJ1-6
D: TRBD1
DNA: TGTGCCAGCAGTTTATATACAGGGGCAGGGGCCTATAATTCACCCCTCCACTTT
CDR3: CASSLYTGAGAYNSPLHF

V: TRBV28
size: -
J: TRBJ1-2
D: -
DNA: TGTGCCAGCAGTTTCGGTCAAGTTGGCTACACCTTC
CDR3: CASSFGQVGYTF

V: TRBV28
size: -
J: TRBJ1-4
D: TRBD1
DNA: TGTGCCAGCAGTTACCTAGGACAGGTAGAAAAACTGTTTTTT
CDR3: CASSYLGQVEKLFF

V: TRBV7-8
size: once
J: TRBJ1-4
D: -
DNA: TGTGCCAGCAGCCAGACAGCAACTAATGAAAAACTGTTTTTT
CDR3: CASSQTATNEKLFF

V: TRBV30
size: -
J: TRBJ1-2
D: -
DNA: TGTGCCTGGAGTGTAACCGGGGTCTATGGCTACACCTTC
CDR3: CAWSVTGVYGYTF

V: TRBV5-1
size: -
J: TRBJ1-5
D: -
DNA: TGCGCCAGCAGCTTGCACGGGGGAGGTCAGCCCCAGCATTTT
CDR3: CASSLHGGGQPQHF

V: TRBV18
size: -
J: TRBJ1-6
D: -
DNA: TGTGCCAGCTCAAAGGACGGTAGCGGAGCCTATAATTCACCCCTCCACTTT
CDR3: CASSKDGSGAYNSPLHF

V: TRBV27
size: -
J: TRBJ1-5
D: -
DNA: TGTGCCAGCAGTGCCATGGGGAGCAATCAGCCTCAGCATTTT
CDR3: CASSAMGSNQPQHF

V: TRBV4-3
size: -
J: TRBJ2-3
D: TRBD2
DNA: TGCGCCAGCAGCCAGACATACCATGGACTAGCGGGGGATACGCAGTATTTT
CDR3: CASSQTYHGLAGDTQYF

V: TRBV18
size: -
J: TRBJ2-7
D: TRBD1
DNA: TGTGCCAGCTCACAGGGACAGGGGGCTTACGAGCAGTACTTC
CDR3: CASSQGQGAYEQYF

V: TRBV7-3
size: -
J: TRBJ1-1
D: TRBD1
DNA: TGTGCCAGCAGCCCGGGACAGGGGAACACTGAAGCTTTCTTT
CDR3: CASSPGQGNTEAFF

V: TRBV7-2
size: -
J: TRBJ2-7
D: TRBD2
DNA: TGTGCCAGCAGCTCTAGGGAGGGTAGCGAGCAGTACTTC
CDR3: CASSSREGSEQYF

V: TRBV28
size: -
J: TRBJ2-5
D: -
DNA: TGTGCCAGCAGTTCACCGGGACTGCCCCAAGAGACCCAGTACTTC
CDR3: CASSSPGLPQETQYF

V: TRBV7-8
size: -
J: TRBJ2-7
D: TRBD2
DNA: TGTGCCAGCAGCCCCTCGGTAGGTAGCGGGAGCTACGAGCAGTACTTC
CDR3: CASSPSVGSGSYEQYF

V: TRBV2
size: -
J: TRBJ2-3
D: TRBD1
DNA: TGTGCCAGAAACGGACAGGGGGCCCTGGATAGCACAGATACGCAGTATTTT
CDR3: CARNGQGALDSTDTQYF

V: TRBV6-5
size: -
J: TRBJ2-5
D: -
DNA: TGTGCCAGCAGTTATACAGGCAACCAAGAGACCCAGTACTTC
CDR3: CASSYTGNQETQYF

V: TRBV5-1
size: -
J: TRBJ2-3
D: TRBD2
DNA: TGCGCCAGCAGCCTCCCGCTAGCGGGGGGGCTGTCAGATACGCAGTATTTT
CDR3: CASSLPLAGGLSDTQYF

V: TRBV5-1
size: -
J: TRBJ2-6
D: -
DNA: TGCGCCAGCAGCGTAACAGGGGCCAACGTCCTGACTTTC
CDR3: CASSVTGANVLTF

V: TRBV5-1
size: -
J: TRBJ2-7
D: -
DNA: TGCGCCAGCAGCTCCCCTGGAGGCGAGCAGTACTTC
CDR3: CASSSPGGEQYF

V: TRBV15
size: -
J: TRBJ1-2
D: -
DNA: TGTGCCACCAGCACGGGCCCCGGGAATGGCTACACCTTC
CDR3: CATSTGPGNGYTF

V: TRBV6-4
size: few
J: TRBJ2-1
D: -
DNA: TGTGCCAGCAGTGATGCCATAGGGGCTTACAATGAGCAGTTCTTC
CDR3: CASSDAIGAYNEQFF

V: TRBV10-1
size: few
J: TRBJ2-5
D: TRBD2
DNA: TGCGCCAGCAGTATACTAGCGGGAGAGACCCAGTACTTC
CDR3: CASSILAGETQYF

V: TRBV7-8
size: -
J: TRBJ1-5
D: TRBD1
DNA: TGTGCCAGCAGCCCAGGGACAGCGAATCAGCCCCAGCATTTT
CDR3: CASSPGTANQPQHF

V: TRBV28
size: -
J: TRBJ1-5
D: -
DNA: TGTGCCAGCAGTTTTAGGGGTCAGTATAGCAATCAGCCCCAGCATTTT
CDR3: CASSFRGQYSNQPQHF

V: TRBV6-1
size: -
J: TRBJ2-1
D: TRBD1
DNA: TGTGCCAGCAGGGGGGACAGTGGCAATGAGCAGTTCTTC
CDR3: CASRGDSGNEQFF

V: TRBV13
size: -
J: TRBJ2-5
D: TRBD2
DNA: TGTGCCAGCACCCATAGGGCCGCGGGGGGGCTCTCAGAGACCCAGTACTTC
CDR3: CASTHRAAGGLSETQYF

V: TRBV5-1
size: -
J: TRBJ2-3
D: TRBD2
DNA: TGCGCCAGCGAGGCTAGCGGGGGGGTTGGTACAGATACGCAGTATTTT
CDR3: CASEASGGVGTDTQYF

V: TRBV27
size: -
J: TRBJ2-5
D: -
DNA: TGTGCCAGCAGCCGTGGTGGCTTATACATCGAGACCCAGTACTTC
CDR3: CASSRGGLYIETQYF

V: TRBV5-6
size: -
J: TRBJ1-1
D: -
DNA: TGTGCCAGCAGCTTGGTAGGGGGGAACACTGAAGCTTTCTTT
CDR3: CASSLVGGNTEAFF

V: TRBV9
size: -
J: TRBJ2-1
D: TRBD2
DNA: TGTGCCAGCAGCGTAGAAGGGTGGGAGGGCAATGAGCAGTTCTTC
CDR3: CASSVEGWEGNEQFF

V: TRBV5-1
size: -
J: TRBJ1-4
D: TRBD1
DNA: TGCGCCAGCAGCTCCGCCGGGACAGGGCCCGAAAAACTGTTTTTT
CDR3: CASSSAGTGPEKLFF

V: TRBV19
size: once
J: TRBJ2-3
D: -
DNA: TGTGCCAGTAGTATCTCTAGCGTCGGGGGCACAGATACGCAGTATTTT
CDR3: CASSISSVGGTDTQYF

V: TRBV4-2
size: -
J: TRBJ2-5
D: TRBD2
DNA: TGTGCCAGCAGCCAAGTAATTGGGGCGGGGGGGAAAGAGACCCAGTACTTC
CDR3: CASSQVIGAGGKETQYF